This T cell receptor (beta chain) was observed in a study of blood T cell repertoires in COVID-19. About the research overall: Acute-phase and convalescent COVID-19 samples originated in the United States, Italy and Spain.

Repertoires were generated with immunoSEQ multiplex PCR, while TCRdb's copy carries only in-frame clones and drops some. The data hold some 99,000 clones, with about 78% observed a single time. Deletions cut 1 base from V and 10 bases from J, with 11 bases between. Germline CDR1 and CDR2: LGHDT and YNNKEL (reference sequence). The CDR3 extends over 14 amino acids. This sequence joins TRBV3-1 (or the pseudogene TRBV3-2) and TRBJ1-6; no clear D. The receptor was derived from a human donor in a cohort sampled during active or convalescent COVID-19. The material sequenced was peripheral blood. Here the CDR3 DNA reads TGTGCCAGCAGCCAAGGAGTCCTCTCCTCACCCCTCCACTTT. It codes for CASSQGVLSSPLHF.